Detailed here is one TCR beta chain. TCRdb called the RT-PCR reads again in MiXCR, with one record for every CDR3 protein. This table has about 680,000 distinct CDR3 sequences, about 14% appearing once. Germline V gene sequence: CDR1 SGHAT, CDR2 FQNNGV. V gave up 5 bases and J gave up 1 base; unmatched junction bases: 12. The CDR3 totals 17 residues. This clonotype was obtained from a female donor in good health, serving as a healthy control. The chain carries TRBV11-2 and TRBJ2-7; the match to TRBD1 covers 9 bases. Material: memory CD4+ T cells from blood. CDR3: CASSPQPVGTGSYEQYF. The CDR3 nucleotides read TGTGCCAGCAGCCCACAACCGGTCGGGACAGGGTCCTACGAGCAGTACTTC.